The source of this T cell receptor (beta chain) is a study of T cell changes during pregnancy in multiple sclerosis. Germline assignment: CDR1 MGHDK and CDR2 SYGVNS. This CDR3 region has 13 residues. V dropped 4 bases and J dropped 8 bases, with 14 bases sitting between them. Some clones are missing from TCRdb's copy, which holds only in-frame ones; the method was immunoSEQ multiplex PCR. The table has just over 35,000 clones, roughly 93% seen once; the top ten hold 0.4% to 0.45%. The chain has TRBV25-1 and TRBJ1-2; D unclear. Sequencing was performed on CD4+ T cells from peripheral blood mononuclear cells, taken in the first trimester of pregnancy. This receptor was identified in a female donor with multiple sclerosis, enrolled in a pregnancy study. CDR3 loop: CASSANGPRGYTF. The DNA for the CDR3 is TGTGCCAGCAGTGCCAATGGGCCCCGGGGCTACACCTTC.